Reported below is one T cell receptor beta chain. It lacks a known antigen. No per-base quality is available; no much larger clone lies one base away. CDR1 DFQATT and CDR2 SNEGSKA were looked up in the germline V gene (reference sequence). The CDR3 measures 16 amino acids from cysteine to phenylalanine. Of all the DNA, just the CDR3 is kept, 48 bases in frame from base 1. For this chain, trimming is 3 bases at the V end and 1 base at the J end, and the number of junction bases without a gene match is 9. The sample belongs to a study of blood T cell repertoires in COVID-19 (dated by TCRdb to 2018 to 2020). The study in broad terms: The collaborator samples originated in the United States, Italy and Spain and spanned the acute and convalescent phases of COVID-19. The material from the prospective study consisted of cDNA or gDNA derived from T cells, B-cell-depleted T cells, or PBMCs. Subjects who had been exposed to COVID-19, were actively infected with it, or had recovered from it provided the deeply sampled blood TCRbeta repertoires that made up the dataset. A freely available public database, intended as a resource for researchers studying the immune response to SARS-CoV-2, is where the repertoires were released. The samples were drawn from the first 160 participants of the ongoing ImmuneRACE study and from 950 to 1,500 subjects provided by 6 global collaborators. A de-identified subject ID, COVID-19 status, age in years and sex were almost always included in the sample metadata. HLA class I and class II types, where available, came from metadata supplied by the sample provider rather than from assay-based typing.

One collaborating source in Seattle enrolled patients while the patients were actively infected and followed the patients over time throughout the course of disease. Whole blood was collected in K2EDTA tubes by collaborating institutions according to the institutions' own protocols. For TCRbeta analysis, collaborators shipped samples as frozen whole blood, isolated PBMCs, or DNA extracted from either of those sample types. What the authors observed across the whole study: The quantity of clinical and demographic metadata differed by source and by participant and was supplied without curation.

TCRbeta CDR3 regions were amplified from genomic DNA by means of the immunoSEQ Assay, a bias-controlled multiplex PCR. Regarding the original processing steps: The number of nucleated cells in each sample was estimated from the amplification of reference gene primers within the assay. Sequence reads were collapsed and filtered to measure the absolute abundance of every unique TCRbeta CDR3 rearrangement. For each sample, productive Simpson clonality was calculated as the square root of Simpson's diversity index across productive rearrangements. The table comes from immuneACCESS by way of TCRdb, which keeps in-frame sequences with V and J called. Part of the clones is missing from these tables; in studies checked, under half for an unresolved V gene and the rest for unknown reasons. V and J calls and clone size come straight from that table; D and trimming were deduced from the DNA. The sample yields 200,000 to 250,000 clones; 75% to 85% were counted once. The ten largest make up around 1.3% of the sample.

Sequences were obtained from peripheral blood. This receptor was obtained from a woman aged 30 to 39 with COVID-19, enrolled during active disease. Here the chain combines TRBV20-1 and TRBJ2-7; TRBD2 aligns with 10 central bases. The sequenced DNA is TGCAGTGCTAGTACGGACGGACTAGCGGCTTCCTACGAGCAGTACTTC. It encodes CSASTDGLAASYEQYF.